A single sample gave rise to the 8 T cell receptor beta chains below, sequenced in a study of T cells in women clearing cervical HPV infection. Assay: immunoSEQ multiplex PCR; the TCRdb copy retains only in-frame clones and omits some. The sample totals about 39,000 clones; its top ten clones hold roughly 5.2%. The sample was blood buffy coat. These receptor sequences come from a woman between 18 and 75 years old with a cervical HPV16 infection that either progressed to CIN3+ or cleared (not recorded which).

A word on this clone: Read coverage stops 3 residues before the CDR3 terminus; the germline J gene supplies the remainder. This chain joins TRBV2 and TRBJ1-2; TRBD1 is a possible D gene (6 bases). The CDR3 totals 12 residues. CDR1 is SNHLY, CDR2 FYNNEI, per germline. V gave up 3 bases and J gave up 7 bases, with 9 bases separating them. CDR3 DNA (partial): TGTGCCAGCAGTGACCAGGGGATTGGC. Protein: CASSDQGIG. The full CDR3 protein reads CASSDQGIGYTF. Together with reference TRBV2 and TRBJ1-2, the CDR3 gives the full variable domain: EPEVTQTPSHQVTQMGQEVILRCVPISNHLYFYWYRQILGQKVEFLVSFYNNEISEKSEIFDDQFSVERPDGSNFTLKIRSTKLEDSAMYFCASSDQGIGYTFGSGTRLTVV.

In the case of this clone: The read is 3 residues too short to cover the CDR3 end, so that end is filled in from the germline J gene. The gene calls are TRBV19 and TRBJ1-2; TRBD1 agrees at 8 bases. CDR3 length equals 14 residues. Germline lookup yields CDR1 LNHDA and CDR2 SQIVND (reference sequence). CDR3 protein: CASSTQTGAYGYTF. The CDR3 bases that were read are TGTGCCAGTAGTACCCAGACAGGGGCATACGGC.

The CDR3 spells CASAPGVGDNSPLFF. Partial CDR3 DNA: TGTGCCAGCGCTCCAGGGGTTGGGGATAATTCACCA. The V gene is TRBV7-7, the J gene TRBJ1-4; a weak D match, TRBD1 (6 bases). The CDR3 end lies 3 residues beyond the end of the read and is filled in from the germline J gene. Germline-derived CDR1 and CDR2 are SSHAT and FNYEAQ (reference sequence). The CDR3 is 15 amino acids.

Worth noting for this clone: The missing CDR3 end, 3 residues past where the read stops, is filled in from the germline J gene. The J gene is TRBJ1-1, the V gene TRBV19, with D possibly matching TRBD1 (6 bases). V was clipped by 5 bases and J by 7 bases, with 17 bases between them. The CDR3 is 14 residues long. Germline V gene sequence: CDR1 LNHDA, CDR2 SQIVND (reference sequence). CDR3 in amino acids: CASSVGGGRNEAFF. The DNA read from the CDR3 is TGTGCCAGTAGTGTAGGGGGGGGGCGAAATGAA.

As concerns this clone: The CDR3 is cut off 3 residues early in the read; its end comes from the germline J gene. The rearrangement joins TRBV20-1 to TRBJ2-5, with D hard to call. Trimming cost V 6 bases and J 5 bases, with 10 bases left between them. This CDR3 contains 11 residues. Germline V gene data show CDR1 as DFQATT and CDR2 as SNEGSKA (reference sequence). The part of the CDR3 DNA that was read is TGCAGTGCCCTACGGCGGGAGACC. This codes for CSALRRET. The CDR3 in full is CSALRRETQYF.

On this clone itself: The read is 3 residues too short to cover the CDR3 end, so that end is filled in from the germline J gene. The V gene is TRBV13, the J gene TRBJ1-2; 8 bases are a match to TRBD1. CDR3 length: 14 residues. Trimming cost V 5 bases and J 5 bases; bases outside gene matches: 7. CDR1 PRHDT and CDR2 FYEKMQ come from the germline V gene (reference sequence). The covered CDR3 bases are TGTGCCAGCAGCCCAGCACAGGGGGATTATGGC. This gives the protein CASSPAQGDYG. The whole CDR3 sequence reads CASSPAQGDYGYTF.

Notes on this clone: From the germline J gene comes the end of the CDR3, since the read stops 3 residues before it. The rearrangement links TRBV5-1 to TRBJ1-2, with D uncertain. Germline V gene data show CDR1 as SGHRS and CDR2 as YFSETQ. The CDR3 has 12 residues. The covered CDR3 bases are TGCGCCAGCAGCCGTGCTTCAGATACC. Translating it yields CASSRASDT. The full CDR3 reads CASSRASDTYTF.

For this clone: The CDR3 end lies 3 residues beyond the end of the read and is filled in from the germline J gene. The chain recombines TRBV6-1 with TRBJ1-1, with D hard to call. CDR3 length: 16 residues. V dropped 0 bases and J dropped 1 base, with 12 bases sitting between them. Germline V CDR1 and CDR2: MNHNS, SASEGT. CDR3 sequence reads: CASSEAVVVQNTEAFF. CDR3 DNA, as far as it was read: TGTGCCAGCAGTGAAGCCGTAGTGGTGCAGAACACTGAA.